These T cell receptor beta chains were read from a single sample in a study of Tregs in tolerant kidney transplant recipients. TCRdb's copy holds only in-frame clones and misses some; the assay was immunoSEQ multiplex PCR. Altogether fewer than 80,000 clones are present, nearly 98% being singletons, with the ten largest covering approximately 0.52%. The sequenced sample was CD4+ T cells from blood, obtained before the transplant. The receptors stem from a human donor who received a combined kidney and bone marrow transplant. The CDR3 runs from the conserved cysteine through the conserved F or W. D genes are given only for firm matches. The size of a clone is reported for some rows only, either as once, few or many, or as a class for expanded clones.

abundance	v_gene	d_gene	j_gene	CDR3aa	CDR3nt
.	TRBV6-1	TRBD2	TRBJ2-5	CASRELPGLAGAETQYF	TGTGCCAGCAGAGAATTACCCGGACTAGCGGGAGCAGAGACCCAGTACTTC
.	TRBV28	.	TRBJ2-7	CASSLPGHLYEQYF	TGTGCCAGCAGTTTGCCGGGACACCTCTACGAGCAGTACTTC
once	TRBV5-1	TRBD1	TRBJ2-5	CASSLGTQGANQYF	TGCGCCAGCAGCTTGGGTACCCAGGGGGCCAACCAGTACTTC
.	TRBV5-4	.	TRBJ1-4	CASSRRESEKLFF	TGTGCCAGCAGCCGTCGGGAGAGTGAAAAACTGTTTTTT
.	TRBV6-1	.	TRBJ2-1	CASSKGVAGGLSYNEQFF	TGTGCCAGCAGTAAAGGGGTAGCCGGGGGGCTCTCCTACAATGAGCAGTTCTTC
.	TRBV5-1	.	TRBJ2-5	CASSLEPGEWETQYF	TGCGCCAGCAGCTTGGAACCAGGCGAGTGGGAGACCCAGTACTTC
.	TRBV7-2	TRBD2	TRBJ2-7	CASSTRPTSGGYEQYF	TGTGCCAGCAGCACCCGTCCGACTAGCGGAGGATACGAGCAGTACTTC
once	TRBV15	.	TRBJ2-3	CATSRDPPQDTQYF	TGTGCCACCAGCAGAGATCCCCCACAAGATACGCAGTATTTT
.	TRBV9	TRBD1	TRBJ1-3	CASSVATWDRAAGNTIYF	TGTGCCAGCAGCGTAGCTACATGGGACAGGGCAGCTGGAAACACCATATATTTT
.	TRBV28	TRBD1	TRBJ1-2	CASRPTGNGYTF	TGTGCCAGCAGGCCGACAGGGAACGGCTACACCTTC
.	TRBV18	TRBD1	TRBJ1-2	CASSPQSRDSNYGYTF	TGTGCCAGCTCACCACAGTCCCGGGACAGCAACTATGGCTACACCTTC
.	TRBV2	.	TRBJ1-6	CASGVRTEGSPLHF	TGTGCCAGCGGTGTTAGGACGGAGGGTTCACCCCTCCACTTT
.	TRBV9	.	TRBJ1-2	CASSSSARAHYGYTF	TGTGCCAGCAGCTCAAGTGCCAGGGCCCACTATGGCTACACCTTC
once	TRBV4-2	TRBD2	TRBJ2-2	CASSPRLARAGELFF	TGTGCCAGCAGCCCTCGACTAGCGAGGGCCGGGGAGCTGTTTTTT
.	TRBV14	TRBD2	TRBJ2-5	CASSQDRLAGIETQYF	TGTGCCAGCAGCCAAGATCGTCTAGCGGGAATAGAGACCCAGTACTTC
.	TRBV7-9	.	TRBJ2-1	CASSYRGLGVNEQFF	TGTGCCAGCAGCTACAGGGGACTAGGCGTAAATGAGCAGTTCTTC
.	TRBV29-1	.	TRBJ1-3	CSVRQSSGNTIYF	TGCAGCGTTCGACAGAGCTCTGGAAACACCATATATTTT
.	TRBV7-2	TRBD2	TRBJ2-5	CASSPRLAGDIETQYF	TGTGCCAGCAGCCCGAGACTAGCGGGAGATATAGAGACCCAGTACTTC
.	TRBV10-3	.	TRBJ2-7	CAISYSGDYYEQYF	TGTGCCATCAGTTACTCAGGGGACTACTACGAGCAGTACTTC
.	TRBV9	TRBD1	TRBJ1-5	CASSGTGRYQPQHF	TGTGCCAGCAGCGGGACAGGGAGGTATCAGCCCCAGCATTTT
once	TRBV5-1	.	TRBJ2-5	CASSLGRETQYF	TGCGCCAGCAGCTTGGGGCGGGAGACCCAGTACTTC
.	TRBV6-6	TRBD1	TRBJ2-5	CASSAFGRGQETQYF	TGTGCCAGCAGTGCGTTTGGCAGGGGGCAAGAGACCCAGTACTTC
.	TRBV7-9	TRBD1	TRBJ2-7	CASSRSKTGGSSYEQYF	TGTGCCAGCAGCCGATCAAAGACAGGGGGAAGCTCCTACGAGCAGTACTTC
.	TRBV10-1	.	TRBJ2-7	CASSEIKNARYMFYEQYF	TGCGCCAGCAGTGAGATCAAGAATGCCAGGTACATGTTCTACGAGCAGTACTTC
.	TRBV5-4	TRBD1	TRBJ1-4	CASSWDRNEKLFF	TGTGCCAGCAGCTGGGACAGAAATGAAAAACTGTTTTTT
.	TRBV10-3	TRBD1	TRBJ1-1	CAIESGTGGTEAFF	TGTGCCATCGAATCCGGGACAGGGGGCACTGAAGCTTTCTTT
.	TRBV7-2	.	TRBJ2-1	CASSNSQGTAYNEQFF	TGTGCCAGCAGCAATTCACAGGGGACTGCCTACAATGAGCAGTTCTTC
.	TRBV5-1	TRBD1	TRBJ1-1	CASSRRYGTGGNTEAFF	TGCGCCAGCAGCAGGAGGTACGGGACAGGGGGGAACACTGAAGCTTTCTTT
.	TRBV4-3	TRBD2	TRBJ2-1	CASSHVSGGKNNEQFF	TGCGCCAGCAGCCATGTTAGCGGGGGGAAAAACAATGAGCAGTTCTTC
.	TRBV9	TRBD1	TRBJ1-1	CASSAPGQGAMNTEAFF	TGTGCCAGCAGCGCCCCCGGACAGGGGGCCATGAACACTGAAGCTTTCTTT
.	TRBV7-9	.	TRBJ2-5	CASVLQETQYF	TGTGCCAGCGTGCTACAAGAGACCCAGTACTTC
.	TRBV4-3	.	TRBJ2-2	CASSHVTGELFF	TGCGCCAGCAGCCACGTCACCGGGGAGCTGTTTTTT
.	TRBV6-1	.	TRBJ2-2	CASSFPRGTGELFF	TGTGCCAGCAGTTTCCCTAGGGGCACCGGGGAGCTGTTTTTT
.	TRBV10-3	.	TRBJ2-1	CAISAGDYNEQFF	TGTGCCATCAGTGCCGGGGATTACAATGAGCAGTTCTTC
.	TRBV5-4	TRBD2	TRBJ2-5	CASSLGNSGGPQETQYF	TGTGCCAGCAGCTTGGGGAATAGCGGGGGCCCTCAAGAGACCCAGTACTTC